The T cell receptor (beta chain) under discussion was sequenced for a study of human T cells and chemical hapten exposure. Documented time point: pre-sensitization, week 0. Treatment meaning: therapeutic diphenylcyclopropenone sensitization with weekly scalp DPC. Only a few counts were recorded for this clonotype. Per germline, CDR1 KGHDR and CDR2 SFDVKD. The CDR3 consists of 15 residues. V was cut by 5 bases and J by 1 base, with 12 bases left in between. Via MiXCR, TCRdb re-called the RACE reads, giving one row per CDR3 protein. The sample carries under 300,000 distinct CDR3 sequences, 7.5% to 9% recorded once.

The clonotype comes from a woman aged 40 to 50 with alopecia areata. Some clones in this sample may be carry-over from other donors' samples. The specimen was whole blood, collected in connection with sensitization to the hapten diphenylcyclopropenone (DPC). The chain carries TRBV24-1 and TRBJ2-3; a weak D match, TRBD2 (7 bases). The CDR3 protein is CATSVGGLGTDTQYF. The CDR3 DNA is TGTGCCACCAGTGTCGGGGGGCTCGGCACAGATACGCAGTATTTT.